Reported below is one TCR beta chain. As yet, its antigen is unknown. Trimming left V 3 bases short and J 6 bases short, with 11 bases between. Germline CDR1 is LNHDA and CDR2 is SQIVND (reference sequence). The CDR3 totals 13 residues. This sample was taken from a study of T cells in Graves' hyperthyroidism and ophthalmopathy. The overall study: At initial diagnosis, before any treatment had begun, peripheral blood was obtained.

Uncontrolled infection, other autoimmune disease, pregnancy or lactation disqualified patients from enrolment. Fresh peripheral blood, around 9.5 ml, yielded the PBMCs. Study results and limitations: Progression to ophthalmopathy was predicted a median of 6.5 months early.

Researchers took RNA transcripts and amplified the TCR beta CDR3 regions from them. A first-round RT-PCR of the TCR CDR3 used the HTBI primer set. TCRdb re-called the multiplex PCR reads through MiXCR, storing one row per CDR3 protein. The sample contains some 720,000 distinct CDR3 sequences, about a sixth of which appear only once. The sequencing input was blood. The TCR comes from a man aged 18 to 35 with Graves' hyperthyroidism. J is TRBJ1-2 and V is TRBV19; tentative D call: TRBD1 (5 bases). The CDR3 loop is CASSIGSGNGYTF. DNA of the CDR3: TGTGCCAGTAGTATTGGGTCAGGGAATGGCTACACCTTC.